The next 11 T cell receptor beta chains were all read from a single sample in a study of blood T cell repertoires in COVID-19. Profiled with immunoSEQ multiplex PCR; TCRdb holds only in-frame clones, not every one. The profile shows about 260,000 clones, approximately 85% of them singletons. Material for sequencing was peripheral blood. These receptors were taken from a human donor in a cohort sampled during active COVID-19.

The chain recombines TRBV15 with TRBJ2-7; 9 bases align to TRBD2. Germline trimming cut 1 base from V and 3 bases from J; bases unmatched to any gene: 4. Germline values: CDR1 LNHNV, CDR2 YYDKDF (reference sequence). This CDR3 has 15 residues. The CDR3 is CATSRGGGGGYEQYF. The CDR3 DNA sequence: TGTGCCACCAGCAGAGGCGGGGGGGGTGGCTACGAGCAGTACTTC.

The chain links TRBV7-3 to TRBJ2-3; the D gene is possibly TRBD2 (6 bases). The CDR3 extends over 16 amino acids. Per germline, CDR1 SGHTA and CDR2 FQGTGA. V lost 3 bases and J 1 base, leaving 14 bases between the germline ends. This CDR3 is CASSLGGGPGTDTQYF. DNA of the CDR3: TGTGCCAGCAGCTTGGGGGGAGGACCTGGCACAGATACGCAGTATTTT.

The V gene is TRBV27, the J gene TRBJ2-7, with a weak D call TRBD2 (6 bases). V gave up 2 bases and J gave up 1 base, with 9 bases separating them. This CDR3 spans 14 amino acids. Germline lookup yields CDR1 MNHEY and CDR2 SMNVEV (reference sequence). The CDR3 is CASSLRRGSYEQYF. The CDR3 region has the DNA TGTGCCAGCAGTTTAAGGAGGGGTTCCTACGAGCAGTACTTC.

This chain connects TRBV24-1 to TRBJ2-7; 8 nucleotides align to TRBD1. Germline CDR1 KGHDR, CDR2 SFDVKD. The CDR3 contains 17 residues. The trim removed 3 bases at V and 0 bases at J, leaving 9 bases unmatched. CDR3 bases: TGTGCCACCAGTGATCCTTCGATCGGGACAGGCTCCTACGAGCAGTACTTC. Residues: CATSDPSIGTGSYEQYF.

This clone appeared a single time. This chain connects TRBV7-8 to TRBJ2-7, with D tentatively TRBD2 (6 bases). Germline V gives CDR1 SGHVS, CDR2 FQNEAQ. With 3 bases removed from V and 3 bases from J, the gap between germline ends came to 12 bases. This CDR3 region has 14 residues. The CDR3 DNA follows: TGTGCCAGCAGCTTCGGGACTCAATACTACGAGCAGTACTTC. Residues: CASSFGTQYYEQYF.

This chain connects TRBV4-1 to TRBJ2-7; D might be TRBD1 (5 bases). CDR3 length: 14 residues. Trimming cost V 4 bases and J 7 bases, with 17 bases left between them. Germline-derived CDR1 and CDR2 are MGHRA and YSYEKL. The CDR3 region has the DNA TGCGCCAGCAGCCTCATTGGTCAGGGCGGAGAGCAGTACTTC. This encodes CASSLIGQGGEQYF.

This chain joins TRBV19 and TRBJ1-3, with a tentative D call TRBD1 (5 bases). The V gene's germline CDR1 is LNHDA and CDR2 SQIVND (reference sequence). The germline V and J ends were trimmed by 3 bases and 0 bases, with 9 bases remaining between them. The CDR3 has 15 residues. The CDR3 spells CASSITGFSGNTIYF. The CDR3, as DNA: TGTGCCAGTAGTATTACAGGCTTCTCTGGAAACACCATATATTTT.

A remark on this clone: Sequence at one end of the junction differs from germline and may be a read error. V and J are TRBV7-2 and TRBJ1-2; D remains unclear. Germline values: CDR1 SGHTA, CDR2 FQGNSA. The CDR3 contains 17 residues. The chain's CDR3 is CASSLEAAAVANYGYTF. The CDR3 nucleotides read TGTGCCAGCAGTTTAGAGGCGGCAGCGGTTGCTAACTATGGCTACACCTTC. The whole variable domain, remainder taken from reference TRBV7-2 and TRBJ1-2, is GAGVSQSPSNKVTEKGKDVELRCDPISGHTALYWYRQSLGQGLEFLIYFQGNSAPDKSGLPSDRFSAERTGGSVSTLTIQRTQQEDSAVYLCASSLEAAAVANYGYTFGSGTRLTVV.

This chain links TRBV30 with TRBJ1-2; 7 positions match TRBD1. V lost 5 bases, J lost 12 bases, and 15 bases stayed unmatched. Looked up from germline, CDR1 is GTSNPN and CDR2 is SVGIG (reference sequence). The CDR3 runs to 13 residues. CDR3 nucleotides: TGTGCCTGGTCGGGACAGTCCCCCACCGGGCACACCTTC. This translates into CAWSGQSPTGHTF.

This chain links TRBV7-8 with TRBJ1-1; possible D gene TRBD1, 5 bases. Germline V CDR1 and CDR2: SGHVS, FQNEAQ. The V end was cut by 2 bases, the J end by 3 bases, with 10 bases between. The length of the CDR3 is 14 residues. The chain's CDR3 is CASSLQGLHTEAFF. The CDR3 nucleotides are TGTGCCAGCAGCTTACAGGGTTTACACACTGAAGCTTTCTTT.

This clone has just one count. The chain combines TRBV24-1 with TRBJ1-5; D gene unclear. Germline CDR1 and CDR2: KGHDR and SFDVKD. CDR3 length: 12 amino acids. Trimming left V 5 bases short and J 6 bases short, with 7 bases between. The CDR3 region is CATSAAGQPQHF. The CDR3 DNA follows: TGTGCCACCAGTGCCGCAGGTCAGCCCCAGCATTTT.